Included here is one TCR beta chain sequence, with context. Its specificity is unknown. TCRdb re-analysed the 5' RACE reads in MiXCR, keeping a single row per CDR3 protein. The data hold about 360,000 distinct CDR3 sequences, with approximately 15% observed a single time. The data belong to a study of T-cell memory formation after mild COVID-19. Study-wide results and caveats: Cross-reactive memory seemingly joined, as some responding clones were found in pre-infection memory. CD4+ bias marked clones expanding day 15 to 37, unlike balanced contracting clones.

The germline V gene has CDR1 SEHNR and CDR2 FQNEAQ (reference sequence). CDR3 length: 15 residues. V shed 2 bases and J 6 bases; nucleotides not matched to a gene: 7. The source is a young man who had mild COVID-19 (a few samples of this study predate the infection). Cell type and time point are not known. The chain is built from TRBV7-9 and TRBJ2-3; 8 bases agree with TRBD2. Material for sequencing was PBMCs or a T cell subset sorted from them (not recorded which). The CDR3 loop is CASSLSGGGSDTQYF. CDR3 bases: TGTGCCAGCAGCTTAAGCGGGGGCGGCTCTGATACGCAGTATTTT. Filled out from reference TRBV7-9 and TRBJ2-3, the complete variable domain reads DTGVSQNPRHKITKRGQNVTFRCDPISEHNRLYWYRQTLGQGPEFLTYFQNEAQLEKSRLLSDRFSAERPKGSFSTLEIQRTEQGDSAMYLCASSLSGGGSDTQYFGPGTRLTVL.